Here is one T cell receptor beta chain with its context. Its target antigen remains unknown. Per-base qualities were not stored, and no clone one base away is much larger. This sample is part of a study of T cell changes during pregnancy in multiple sclerosis (dated by TCRdb to the late 2010s). Regarding the study in general: The study examined how the T cell repertoire changed over the course of pregnancy in women with multiple sclerosis.

Libraries were made using the immunoSEQ multiplex PCR assay. The immuneACCESS repertoire file appears here via TCRdb, limited to in-frame rearrangements. These files lack a portion of the clones; in checked studies, under half of the deficit traces to unresolved V genes, and the cause of the others is not known. For this sample there are over 35,000 clones; approximately 90% appear just once. The ten largest clones add up to approximately 0.46% of the sample. The CDR3 spans 16 residues, from the cysteine through the phenylalanine. Solely the CDR3 DNA is kept, with 48 bases framed from the first base. At the junction V is shortened by 1 base and J by 2 bases, with 12 bases in between. As encoded in the germline V gene, CDR1 is SGHVS while CDR2 is FNYEAQ.

Sample: CD4+ T cells from peripheral blood mononuclear cells, taken in the third trimester of pregnancy. This chain joins TRBV7-6 to TRBJ2-1, with TRBD2 perhaps the D gene, on 6 matching bases. The receptor comes from a female donor in good health, enrolled as a control in a pregnancy study. The CDR3 reads as follows: CASSLEGRGTYNEQFF. The base sequence is TGTGCCAGCAGCTTAGAGGGGCGGGGAACCTACAATGAGCAGTTCTTC.